This paragraph reports one T cell receptor beta chain. Its specificity is unknown. The sample originates from a study of cytomegalovirus exposure and HLA in healthy donors. Overall study results and limits: Associated with HLA alleles at 0.05 false discovery rate in a later analysis were 16,951 TCR beta sequences.

PCR involved 60 Vbeta and 13 Jbeta primers. Repertoires were generated with immunoSEQ multiplex PCR, while TCRdb's copy carries only in-frame clones and drops some. The repertoire holds approximately 180,000 clones, with around 81% as singletons. Germline CDR1 and CDR2: SGHDN and FVKESK. Trimming stripped 2 bases from V and 1 base from J, with 17 bases between. CDR3 length: 17 amino acids. This chain connects TRBV14 to TRBJ1-2; no firm D call. The sequence was obtained from a woman aged 18-29 years in good health and CMV-seropositive. The sequenced sample was PBMCs. DNA for the CDR3: TGTGCCAGCAGCCAAAGTATGACCCCTCGGAGTAACTATGGCTACACCTTC. Translated: CASSQSMTPRSNYGYTF.